The 31 T cell receptor beta chains below all came from one sample that was sequenced in a study of PD-L1 blockade in urothelial cancer. Described time point: peripheral blood 6 weeks after treatment start. Sequencing used immunoSEQ multiplex PCR; TCRdb keeps in-frame clones, though not all of them. The sample carries about 110,000 clones, about 91% recorded once. This material consisted of PBMCs, taken around atezolizumab (anti-PD-L1) treatment. The origin of the receptors is a man aged 60 to 69 with urothelial cancer.

CDR3 sequence reads: CASSLGGVGPYEQYF. CDR3 nucleotides: TGTGCCAGCAGCTTAGGCGGGGTTGGGCCCTACGAGCAGTACTTC. The rearrangement uses TRBV13 and TRBJ2-7; D perhaps matches TRBD2 (5 bases). V lost 0 bases to trimming and J lost 2 bases, with 11 bases between them. CDR3 length: 15 residues. Germline assignment: CDR1 PRHDT and CDR2 FYEKMQ (reference sequence).

The J gene is TRBJ2-3, the V gene TRBV19, with 9 bases identical to TRBD2. The length of the CDR3 is 16 residues. Trimming at V came to 4 bases and at J to 4 bases, leaving 9 bases not matched to a gene. Germline V gives CDR1 LNHDA, CDR2 SQIVND (reference sequence). This chain's CDR3 is CASSTPGLALADTQYF. CDR3 bases: TGTGCCAGTAGTACTCCGGGACTAGCCTTGGCAGATACGCAGTATTTT.

This chain links TRBV30 with TRBJ2-5, with 12 bases that match TRBD2. Germline CDR1 reads GTSNPN; CDR2 reads SVGIG (reference sequence). Losses at the gene ends were 0 bases for V and 2 bases for J; bases not matched to a gene: 10. The CDR3 covers 18 residues. DNA of the CDR3: TGTGCCTGGAGTGTACTTCCCCGGACTAGCGGGACACAAGAGACCCAGTACTTC. Protein product: CAWSVLPRTSGTQETQYF.

V usage is TRBV6-1 and J usage is TRBJ2-2; 10 bases are a match to TRBD2. CDR3 length: 17 amino acids. In germline, CDR1 is MNHNS, CDR2 SASEGT. Unmatched junction bases numbered 8, after V lost 3 bases and J lost 4 bases. DNA for the CDR3: TGTGCCAGCAGTGAGGGAGCGGGGGGGCCTAGCACCGGGGAGCTGTTTTTT. Translated, it gives CASSEGAGGPSTGELFF.

V and J are TRBV7-3 and TRBJ2-1; TRBD1 is a possible D gene (6 bases). The germline V gene has CDR1 SGHTA and CDR2 FQGTGA. The CDR3 contains 13 residues. Between the trimmed V and J ends, which lost 2 bases and 10 bases, there was a span of 12 bases. The CDR3 sequence is CASSLLQGGEQFF. As DNA, the CDR3 is TGTGCCAGCAGCTTATTACAGGGCGGGGAGCAGTTCTTC.

The chain recombines TRBV28 with TRBJ2-7, with TRBD2 identical over 10 bases. Germline V lookup: CDR1 MDHEN, CDR2 SYDVKM. The V segment lost 4 bases and the J segment 1 base; nucleotides outside the gene matches: 7. This CDR3 region has 16 residues. In DNA, the CDR3 is TGTGCCAGCAGTTCCTTGAGAGCGGGAGGGTCCTACGAGCAGTACTTC. The encoded protein is CASSSLRAGGSYEQYF. Drawing the rest from reference TRBV28 and TRBJ2-7, the complete variable domain is DVKVTQSSRYLVKRTGEKVFLECVQDMDHENMFWYRQDPGLGLRLIYFSYDVKMKEKGDIPEGYSVSREKKERFSLILESASTNQTSMYLCASSSLRAGGSYEQYFGPGTRLTVT.

This sequence joins TRBV2 and TRBJ2-5; 9 nucleotides agree with TRBD1. This CDR3 comprises 14 residues. Germline loops: CDR1 SNHLY, CDR2 FYNNEI. Unmatched junction bases numbered 0, after V lost 3 bases and J lost 1 base. The CDR3 bases are TGTGCCAGCAGTGAGGACAGGGGCCAAGAGACCCAGTACTTC. Translating it yields CASSEDRGQETQYF.

V and J are TRBV5-4 and TRBJ2-3; 10 bases line up with TRBD2. Trimming took 4 bases from V and 3 from J; bases not matched to a gene: 8. This CDR3 spans 16 amino acids. Looked up from germline, CDR1 is SGHNT and CDR2 is YYREEE (reference sequence). The CDR3 DNA reads TGTGCCAGCAGCAGGAGCGGGGGGGCTCAAACAGATACGCAGTATTTT. This sequence encodes CASSRSGGAQTDTQYF.

This chain joins TRBV4-3 and TRBJ2-5; D unclear. CDR3 length: 13 residues. Between the trimmed V and J ends, which lost 2 bases and 3 bases, there was a span of 7 bases. The germline V gene has CDR1 LGHNA and CDR2 YSLEER. The CDR3 DNA follows: TGCGCCAGCAGCCAAAGACTTAAAGAGACCCAGTACTTC. Its translation is CASSQRLKETQYF.

This chain joins TRBV5-6 and TRBJ2-4, with 11 positions matching TRBD1. This CDR3 spans 15 amino acids. Germline CDR1 and CDR2: SGHDT and YYEEEE. V lost 5 bases and J lost 1; bases outside the gene matches: 2. Written as DNA, the CDR3 is TGTGCCAGCAGACGGGACAGGGGGGCCAAAAACATTCAGTACTTC. This gives the protein CASRRDRGAKNIQYF. Full variable domain (outside the CDR3, taken from reference TRBV5-6 and TRBJ2-4): DAGVTQSPTHLIKTRGQQVTLRCSPKSGHDTVSWYQQALGQGPQFIFQYYEEEERQRGNFPDRFSGHQFPNYSSELNVNALLLGDSALYLCASRRDRGAKNIQYFGAGTRLSVL.

The chain recombines TRBV18 with TRBJ1-3; TRBD1 matches at 7 bases. J was trimmed by 4 bases and V by 3 bases; bases with no gene match: 12. There are 17 residues in the CDR3. The V gene's germline CDR1 is KGHSH and CDR2 LQKENI. The CDR3 protein is CASSPFNRGMEGNTIYF. The CDR3 DNA reads TGTGCCAGCTCACCCTTCAACAGGGGTATGGAGGGAAACACCATATATTTT.

V usage is TRBV4-3 and J usage is TRBJ2-6; TRBD2 is a possible D gene (5 bases). Germline V gene sequence: CDR1 LGHNA, CDR2 YSLEER. Deletions cut 4 bases from V and 0 bases from J, with 13 bases between. The CDR3 has 17 residues. The CDR3 protein is CASSLGPRGSGANVLTF. As DNA, the CDR3 is TGCGCCAGCAGCCTCGGACCCCGGGGCTCTGGGGCCAACGTCCTGACTTTC.

The CDR3 loop is CAWERGYGYNEQFF. The CDR3 DNA sequence: TGTGCTTGGGAGCGGGGGTATGGCTACAATGAGCAGTTCTTC. The chain employs TRBV30 and TRBJ2-1; 8 nucleotides match TRBD2. CDR1 GTSNPN and CDR2 SVGIG come from the germline V gene (reference sequence). The CDR3 is 14 amino acids.

V is TRBV5-1 and J is TRBJ1-1; D unresolved. The CDR3 loop spans 14 amino acids. Germline V gives CDR1 SGHRS, CDR2 YFSETQ. The V and J ends lost 4 bases and 4 bases respectively, with 14 bases between them. This chain's CDR3 is CASSPLQIPTEAFF. The CDR3 region has the DNA TGCGCCAGCAGCCCCCTTCAGATTCCCACTGAAGCTTTCTTT.

This chain uses TRBV11-2 with TRBJ1-1; D might be TRBD1 (5 bases). The CDR3 is made up of 15 amino acids. CDR1 SGHAT and CDR2 FQNNGV come from the germline V gene. V was cut by 4 bases and J by 1 base, with 13 bases left in between. The CDR3 spells CASSWGVWGNTEAFF. CDR3 nucleotides: TGTGCCAGCAGCTGGGGGGTGTGGGGGAACACTGAAGCTTTCTTT.

This clone was seen a single time. V usage is TRBV5-6 and J usage is TRBJ1-1; 8 bases agree with TRBD1. There are 17 residues in the CDR3. Germline lookup yields CDR1 SGHDT and CDR2 YYEEEE. Trimming removed 3 bases from V and 1 base from J; junction bases left unmatched: 11. CDR3 nucleotide sequence: TGTGCCAGCAGCTCCGGACAGGGCTTTAGACAGAACACTGAAGCTTTCTTT. It encodes CASSSGQGFRQNTEAFF.

This clone was recorded a few times. CDR3 region: CASSPGTGISTDTQYF. The DNA for the CDR3 is TGTGCCAGCAGCCCGGGGACAGGGATCTCCACAGATACGCAGTATTTT. The chain uses TRBV7-9 and TRBJ2-3; 9 bases align to TRBD1. Germline V gene sequence: CDR1 SEHNR, CDR2 FQNEAQ (reference sequence). The ends lost 5 bases at V and 2 bases at J; junction bases unmatched: 8. The CDR3 covers 16 residues.

The J gene is TRBJ2-7, the V gene TRBV6-5, with 7 bases identical to TRBD1. The germline CDR1 and CDR2 sequences are MNHEY and SVGAGI. The V gene end was trimmed by 2 bases and the J gene end by 5 bases; junction bases not matched to a gene: 12. The CDR3 totals 16 residues. CDR3 amino acids: CASSYRTGPVSNEQYF. In nucleotides, the CDR3 is TGTGCCAGCAGTTACAGGACAGGTCCGGTGTCGAACGAGCAGTACTTC.

This rearrangement joins TRBV14 to TRBJ2-4; D unclear. Per the germline V gene, CDR1 is SGHDN and CDR2 is FVKESK. This CDR3 comprises 17 residues. Trimming stripped 1 base from V and 1 base from J, with 14 bases between. CDR3 bases: TGTGCCAGCAGCCAAGTGTCAACGGTTCTCGCCAAAAACATTCAGTACTTC. This encodes CASSQVSTVLAKNIQYF.

This chain links TRBV5-1 with TRBJ2-2; maybe TRBD1 (5 bases). V was pared by 0 bases and J by 1 base, with 7 bases between. CDR1 is SGHRS and CDR2 is YFSETQ in the germline V gene. There are 15 residues in the CDR3. CDR3: CASSLGQGNTGELFF. For the CDR3, the DNA is TGCGCCAGCAGCTTGGGCCAGGGGAACACCGGGGAGCTGTTTTTT.

The rearrangement uses TRBV5-4 and TRBJ2-5; the match to TRBD2 covers 13 bases. Germline loops: CDR1 SGHNT, CDR2 YYREEE (reference sequence). V lost 4 bases to trimming and J lost 0 bases; unmatched junction nucleotides: 3. This CDR3 is 16 amino acids long. The CDR3 here is CASSKGLAGNQETQYF. CDR3 nucleotide sequence: TGTGCCAGCAGCAAGGGACTAGCGGGGAACCAAGAGACCCAGTACTTC.

The chain couples TRBV7-9 to TRBJ2-3; D is perhaps TRBD1 (5 bases). CDR3 length equals 14 residues. Germline V lookup: CDR1 SEHNR, CDR2 FQNEAQ (reference sequence). V gave up 5 bases and J gave up 3 bases, with 12 bases separating them. CDR3 region: CASSRPGATDTQYF. In DNA form, the CDR3 reads TGTGCCAGCAGCCGCCCTGGGGCAACAGATACGCAGTATTTT. Looking up the rest from reference TRBV7-9 and TRBJ2-3 gives the full variable domain: DTGVSQNPRHKITKRGQNVTFRCDPISEHNRLYWYRQTLGQGPEFLTYFQNEAQLEKSRLLSDRFSAERPKGSFSTLEIQRTEQGDSAMYLCASSRPGATDTQYFGPGTRLTVL.

The genes are TRBV30 and TRBJ2-7; 8 bases are shared with TRBD2. V lost 3 bases and J lost 3; bases outside the gene matches: 7. Germline loops: CDR1 GTSNPN, CDR2 SVGIG (reference sequence). The CDR3 is 14 amino acids. The CDR3 region is CAWRPGGGLYEQYF. The DNA of the CDR3 is TGTGCCTGGAGACCGGGGGGGGGACTCTACGAGCAGTACTTC.

On this clone: Other DNA sequences of this sample code for an identical CDR3. The V and J genes are TRBV5-6 and TRBJ2-7, with D hard to call. Between the trimmed V and J ends, which lost 0 bases and 3 bases, there was a span of 4 bases. Germline V gene lookup returns CDR1 SGHDT and CDR2 YYEEEE. The CDR3 totals 12 residues. CDR3 residues: CASSLASYEQYF. The CDR3 DNA sequence: TGTGCCAGCAGCTTGGCCAGCTACGAGCAGTACTTC.

The chain carries TRBV18 and TRBJ2-3; D unclear. Trimming stripped 6 bases from V and 2 bases from J, with 12 bases between. The CDR3 covers 14 residues. Looked up from germline, CDR1 is KGHSH and CDR2 is LQKENI. CDR3 residues: CASSTKADTDTQYF. The DNA for the CDR3 is TGTGCCAGCTCCACCAAGGCGGACACAGATACGCAGTATTTT.

The chain combines TRBV5-5 with TRBJ1-4; TRBD1 aligns across 10 bases. This CDR3 is 16 amino acids long. Germline CDR1 is SGHKS and CDR2 is YYEKEE (reference sequence). V gave up 1 base and J gave up 7 bases; unmatched junction bases: 7. This CDR3 reads CASSLKVDRGGEKLFF. The CDR3 DNA sequence: TGTGCCAGCAGCTTGAAGGTGGACAGGGGGGGTGAAAAACTGTTTTTT.

The chain carries TRBV11-2 and TRBJ2-3; 8 nucleotides agree with TRBD1. Germline V gene sequence: CDR1 SGHAT, CDR2 FQNNGV. This CDR3 region has 17 residues. J lost 6 bases, V lost 4 bases, and 15 bases had no gene match. The CDR3 sequence: CASSSWTGPRGWDTQYF. CDR3 bases: TGTGCCAGCAGCTCCTGGACAGGGCCTAGAGGGTGGGATACGCAGTATTTT.

This clone was seen only once. This chain joins TRBV7-2 and TRBJ1-4; a possible D gene is TRBD1 (6 bases). V was trimmed by 4 bases and J by 8 bases, leaving 14 bases between them. Germline V gene lookup returns CDR1 SGHTA and CDR2 FQGNSA. This CDR3 spans 14 amino acids. As DNA, the CDR3 is TGTGCCAGCAGCTCTACAGGGTTACGGGAAAAACTGTTTTTT. Its protein product is CASSSTGLREKLFF.

The CDR3: CASSLTGDEQYF. CDR3 in DNA: TGTGCCAGCAGTCTCACAGGGGACGAGCAGTACTTC. The chain has TRBV6-6 and TRBJ2-7, with TRBD1 matching 7 bases. V was clipped by 5 bases and J by 5 bases; unmatched bases: 3. This CDR3 has 12 residues. The germline gives CDR1 MNHNY, CDR2 SVGAGI (reference sequence).

The CDR3: CASSLGQGIYEQYF. The CDR3 coding sequence is TGCGCCAGCAGCTTGGGACAGGGGATTTACGAGCAGTACTTC. V is TRBV5-1 and J is TRBJ2-7, with TRBD1 identical over 8 bases. V gave up 0 bases and J gave up 4 bases; unmatched junction bases: 3. The germline V gene encodes CDR1 SGHRS and CDR2 YFSETQ. The CDR3 runs 14 residues. Supplemented by reference TRBV5-1 and TRBJ2-7, the full variable domain reads KAGVTQTPRYLIKTRGQQVTLSCSPISGHRSVSWYQQTPGQGLQFLFEYFSETQRNKGNFPGRFSGRQFSNSRSEMNVSTLELGDSALYLCASSLGQGIYEQYFGPGTRLTVT.

This chain connects TRBV7-2 to TRBJ2-5; TRBD1 is a possible D gene (6 bases). Per germline, CDR1 SGHTA and CDR2 FQGNSA. V was clipped by 4 bases and J by 3 bases, with 12 bases between them. The CDR3 has 14 amino acids. The CDR3 protein is CASSSGVVKETQYF. The CDR3 nucleotides are TGTGCCAGCAGCTCAGGGGTTGTTAAAGAGACCCAGTACTTC.